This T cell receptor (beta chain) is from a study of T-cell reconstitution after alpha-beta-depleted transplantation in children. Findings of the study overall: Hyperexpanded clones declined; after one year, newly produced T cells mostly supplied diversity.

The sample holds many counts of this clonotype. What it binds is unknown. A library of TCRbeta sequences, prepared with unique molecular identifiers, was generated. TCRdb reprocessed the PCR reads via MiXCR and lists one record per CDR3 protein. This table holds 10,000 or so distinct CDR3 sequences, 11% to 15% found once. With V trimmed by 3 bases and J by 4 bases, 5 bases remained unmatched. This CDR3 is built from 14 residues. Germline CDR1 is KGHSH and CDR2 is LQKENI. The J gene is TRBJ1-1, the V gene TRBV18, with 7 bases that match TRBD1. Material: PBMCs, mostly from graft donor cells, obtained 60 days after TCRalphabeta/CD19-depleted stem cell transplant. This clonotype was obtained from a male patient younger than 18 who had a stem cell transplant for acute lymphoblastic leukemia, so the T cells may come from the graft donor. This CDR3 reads CASSPRQGSTEAFF. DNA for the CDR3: TGTGCCAGCTCACCCCGACAGGGAAGCACTGAAGCTTTCTTT.